This T cell receptor beta chain stems from a study of shared clonotypes between healthy human individuals. Regarding the study as a whole: Richness estimates generally favored naive over memory subsets. Naive CD4 clonotype sharing across several donors was around 5%.

In the case of this clone: Its specificity is not known.

The data were produced by immunoSEQ multiplex PCR, yet TCRdb's version contains in-frame clones alone and is incomplete. The sample lists some 2,500,000 clones; around 93% were seen once. Germline CDR1 KGHSH, CDR2 LQKENI. The CDR3 has 20 amino acids. The V and J ends lost 6 bases and 0 bases, in that order; junction bases with no gene match: 22. The sequence was collected from a man younger than 35 in good health. Some clones in this sample may be carry-over from other donors' samples. Input material: naive CD4+ T cells from PBMCs. The subset denotes: CD45RA+ positively selected. V gene TRBV18 combines with J gene TRBJ1-1; TRBD1 matches at 7 bases. The CDR3 loop is CASSATIELTGVGMNTEAFF. Written as DNA, the CDR3 is TGTGCCAGCTCGGCTACGATCGAACTTACAGGGGTGGGGATGAACACTGAAGCTTTCTTT.